This is a list of T cell receptor beta chains from one sample in a study of T cells after yellow fever vaccination. TCRdb re-called the 5' RACE reads through MiXCR, storing one row per CDR3 protein. The table lists hundreds of thousands of distinct CDR3 sequences, under 15% of them singletons, with approximately 3.3% in the top ten. The material was CD4+ T cells sorted from PBMCs, obtained 15 days after the yellow fever booster vaccination. The receptors here all came from a man between 18 and 29 years old who received the YFV17D yellow fever vaccine. The CDR3 runs from the conserved cysteine through the conserved F or W. A D gene is named only where the DNA matches it firmly. Expanded clones are given a class, and other clones once, few, many or no size at all.

length: 12
size: few
D: .
V: TRBV25-1
J: TRBJ1-2
CDR3: CASFGPNYGYTF
DNA: TGTGCCAGTTTCGGACCCAACTATGGCTACACCTTC

length: 13
size: many
D: .
V: TRBV7-9
J: TRBJ2-5
CDR3: CASSPGVRETQYF
DNA: TGTGCCAGCAGCCCAGGGGTCCGGGAGACCCAGTACTTC

length: 15
size: .
D: .
V: TRBV4-3
J: TRBJ2-3
CDR3: CASSTRWGHTDTQYF
DNA: TGCGCCAGCAGTACAAGATGGGGACACACAGATACGCAGTATTTT

length: 16
size: .
D: TRBD2
V: TRBV20-1
J: TRBJ2-7
CDR3: CSARDPLAGGPYEQYF
DNA: TGCAGTGCTAGGGACCCTCTTGCGGGGGGGCCCTACGAGCAGTACTTC

length: 14
size: many
D: .
V: TRBV5-1
J: TRBJ1-1
CDR3: CASNPRGGDTEAFF
DNA: TGCGCCAGCAACCCAAGGGGAGGTGACACTGAAGCTTTCTTT

length: 15
size: many
D: .
V: TRBV20-1
J: TRBJ2-1
CDR3: CSATIGGGAANEQFF
DNA: TGCAGTGCTACTATAGGTGGCGGGGCCGCAAATGAGCAGTTCTTC

length: 14
size: .
D: TRBD2
V: TRBV4-2
J: TRBJ2-7
CDR3: CASSQAGGPVEQYF
DNA: TGTGCCAGCAGCCAGGCGGGGGGGCCGGTCGAGCAGTACTTC

length: 17
size: .
D: TRBD2
V: TRBV10-3
J: TRBJ2-1
CDR3: CAISEPWTSGINNEQFF
DNA: TGTGCCATCAGTGAGCCCTGGACTAGCGGGATCAACAATGAGCAGTTCTTC

length: 14
size: .
D: .
V: TRBV6-6
J: TRBJ1-6
CDR3: CASTLSGSDSPLHF
DNA: TGTGCCAGCACCCTATCTGGTTCGGATTCACCCCTCCACTTT

length: 13
size: many
D: .
V: TRBV10-1
J: TRBJ2-2
CDR3: CASSEQGTGELFF
DNA: TGCGCCAGCAGTGAGCAGGGCACCGGGGAGCTGTTTTTT

length: 15
size: few
D: TRBD1
V: TRBV5-6
J: TRBJ2-7
CDR3: CASSQTATGGAEQYF
DNA: TGTGCCAGCAGTCAAACTGCGACAGGGGGTGCCGAGCAGTACTTC

length: 13
size: many
D: .
V: TRBV6-6
J: TRBJ2-5
CDR3: CATLRGFWETQYF
DNA: TGTGCCACCCTGAGGGGTTTCTGGGAGACCCAGTACTTC

length: 15
size: .
D: TRBD2
V: TRBV2
J: TRBJ2-2
CDR3: CASRDLAGFTGELFF
DNA: TGTGCCTCCCGAGATTTAGCGGGTTTCACCGGGGAGCTGTTTTTT

length: 13
size: many
D: TRBD2
V: TRBV12-3/TRBV12-4
J: TRBJ2-5
CDR3: CASSPRGVETQYF
DNA: TGTGCCAGCAGTCCGCGGGGGGTGGAGACCCAGTACTTC

length: 13
size: .
D: TRBD1
V: TRBV29-1
J: TRBJ1-1
CDR3: CSVYGTGILGAFF
DNA: TGCAGCGTCTACGGGACAGGGATCCTGGGGGCTTTCTTT

length: 14
size: few
D: .
V: TRBV24-1
J: TRBJ2-1
CDR3: CATSDIGGRREQFF
DNA: TGTGCCACCAGTGATATCGGGGGTCGCAGAGAGCAGTTCTTC

length: 15
size: .
D: TRBD2
V: TRBV12-3/TRBV12-4
J: TRBJ2-3
CDR3: CASSLAGPRTDTQYF
DNA: TGTGCCAGCAGTCTAGCGGGGCCCCGCACAGATACGCAGTATTTT

length: 14
size: few
D: TRBD2
V: TRBV20-1
J: TRBJ2-1
CDR3: CSARGGGAYNEQFF
DNA: TGCAGTGCTAGGGGCGGGGGGGCCTACAATGAGCAGTTCTTC

length: 14
size: many
D: .
V: TRBV12-3/TRBV12-4
J: TRBJ2-5
CDR3: CASSLRRIQETQYF
DNA: TGTGCCAGCAGTTTGAGGAGGATACAAGAGACCCAGTACTTC

length: 16
size: .
D: TRBD1
V: TRBV5-1
J: TRBJ1-6
CDR3: CASSFGTADYNSPLHF
DNA: TGCGCCAGCAGCTTTGGGACAGCCGATTATAATTCACCCCTCCACTTT

length: 17
size: .
D: TRBD1
V: TRBV18
J: TRBJ1-2
CDR3: CASSPALSGQGDYGYTF
DNA: TGTGCCAGCTCACCAGCTCTTTCAGGACAGGGGGACTATGGCTACACCTTC

length: 13
size: .
D: .
V: TRBV20-1
J: TRBJ2-5
CDR3: CSALPLLGETQYF
DNA: TGCAGTGCCCTGCCCCTCCTAGGAGAGACCCAGTACTTC

length: 12
size: .
D: .
V: TRBV29-1
J: TRBJ2-7
CDR3: CSAGGTGGEQYF
DNA: TGCAGCGCCGGGGGGACAGGCGGGGAGCAGTACTTC

length: 16
size: few
D: .
V: TRBV27
J: TRBJ2-1
CDR3: CASSPWGPPRNNEQFF
DNA: TGTGCCAGCAGTCCCTGGGGACCTCCAAGAAACAATGAGCAGTTCTTC

length: 16
size: .
D: .
V: TRBV20-1
J: TRBJ2-1
CDR3: CSARDPTGLGSNEQFF
DNA: TGCAGTGCTAGAGATCCCACAGGGTTAGGGTCCAATGAGCAGTTCTTC

length: 15
size: .
D: .
V: TRBV7-8
J: TRBJ1-4
CDR3: CASSPSGLTNEKLFF
DNA: TGTGCCAGCAGCCCCAGCGGGCTAACTAATGAAAAACTGTTTTTT

length: 13
size: few
D: TRBD1
V: TRBV20-1
J: TRBJ2-3
CDR3: CSAPSGGTGTQYF
DNA: TGCAGTGCTCCCTCAGGGGGCACGGGTACGCAGTATTTT

length: 15
size: few
D: .
V: TRBV7-2
J: TRBJ1-5
CDR3: CASSLLSGAGQPQHF
DNA: TGTGCCAGCAGCTTATTAAGTGGCGCGGGGCAGCCCCAGCATTTT

length: 17
size: .
D: TRBD1
V: TRBV6-5
J: TRBJ2-6
CDR3: CASSSPGRGHGANVLTF
DNA: TGTGCCAGCAGTTCCCCGGGCAGGGGGCATGGGGCCAACGTCCTGACATTC

length: 16
size: .
D: .
V: TRBV18
J: TRBJ1-3
CDR3: CASSLRVERIGNTIYF
DNA: TGTGCCAGCTCACTCCGTGTCGAAAGAATAGGAAACACCATATATTTT

length: 17
size: .
D: TRBD1
V: TRBV7-9
J: TRBJ1-5
CDR3: CASSVDSGTGGNQPQHF
DNA: TGTGCCAGCAGCGTCGATTCCGGGACAGGTGGGAATCAGCCCCAGCATTTT

length: 11
size: many
D: TRBD1
V: TRBV27
J: TRBJ1-1
CDR3: CASRSTGRAFF
DNA: TGTGCCAGCAGGTCGACAGGGAGGGCTTTCTTT

length: 18
size: .
D: TRBD2
V: TRBV11-1
J: TRBJ2-1
CDR3: CASSRGAGGRTPYNEQFF
DNA: TGTGCCAGCAGCAGGGGTGCGGGGGGCCGCACTCCCTACAATGAGCAGTTCTTC

length: 15
size: few
D: .
V: TRBV10-2
J: TRBJ2-1
CDR3: CASHEWGSSYNEQFF
DNA: TGCGCCAGCCATGAATGGGGAAGCTCCTACAATGAGCAGTTCTTC

length: 13
size: few
D: .
V: TRBV6-5
J: TRBJ1-2
CDR3: CASRMDLNYGYTF
DNA: TGTGCCAGCAGAATGGATTTAAACTATGGCTACACCTTC

length: 16
size: .
D: .
V: TRBV4-2
J: TRBJ2-3
CDR3: CASSQTGTGDGDTQYF
DNA: TGTGCCAGCAGCCAGACTGGGACGGGTGATGGTGATACGCAGTATTTT

length: 14
size: .
D: .
V: TRBV5-6
J: TRBJ1-1
CDR3: CASTNSRENTEAFF
DNA: TGTGCCAGCACCAATTCACGAGAGAACACTGAAGCTTTCTTT

length: 13
size: .
D: TRBD1
V: TRBV6-2/TRBV6-3
J: TRBJ1-1
CDR3: CASSGQGAAEAFF
DNA: TGTGCCAGCAGTGGACAGGGGGCAGCTGAAGCTTTCTTT